This passage covers 11 T cell receptor beta chains from one sample sequenced in a study of a mutant IDH1 vaccine in newly diagnosed glioma. Their cognate antigens are unknown. Clones were sequenced by immunoSEQ multiplex PCR, and TCRdb holds only the in-frame ones, with some missing. This sample has around 58,000 clones, with approximately 80% found just once. Time point denoted: week 5, during vaccination. The vaccine gave 300 ug of a 20-mer mutant IDH1 peptide subcutaneously per dose. This specimen was PBMCs, taken from a glioma patient whose treatment included an IDH1 peptide vaccine. These receptors all stem from a man younger than 45 with glioma.

The chain couples TRBV5-8 to TRBJ1-3, with 9 positions matching TRBD1. Germline CDR1 SGHTS, CDR2 YDEGEE. Trimming removed 4 bases from V and 0 bases from J; junction bases left unmatched: 5. The CDR3 sequence is 16 residues long. The CDR3 bases are TGTGCCAGCAGCCAGACAGGGGGTTTCTCTGGAAACACCATATATTTT. This translates into CASSQTGGFSGNTIYF. The complete variable domain, with remaining parts taken from reference TRBV5-8 and TRBJ1-3, reads EAGVTQSPTHLIKTRGQQATLRCSPISGHTSVYWYQQALGLGLQFLLWYDEGEERNRGNFPPRFSGRQFPNYSSELNVNALELEDSALYLCASSQTGGFSGNTIYFGEGSWLTVV.

This clone was recorded once. The gene calls are TRBV4-1 and TRBJ2-7, with a tentative D call TRBD1 (6 bases). The V gene lost 1 base and the J gene lost 6 bases, with 16 bases spanning the gap. This CDR3 contains 15 residues. CDR1 and CDR2 (germline): MGHRA, YSYEKL. This chain's CDR3 is CASSQVFTGKGEQYF. In DNA form, the CDR3 reads TGCGCCAGCAGCCAAGTGTTTACAGGGAAGGGCGAGCAGTACTTC.

This chain links TRBV11-2 with TRBJ2-1, with TRBD2 matching over 16 bases. The CDR3 totals 16 residues. Losses at the gene ends were 6 bases for V and 6 bases for J; bases not matched to a gene: 5. The germline V gene encodes CDR1 SGHAT and CDR2 FQNNGV. The CDR3 sequence is CASRGLAGGPGNEQFF. The CDR3 coding sequence is TGTGCCAGCAGGGGACTAGCGGGGGGGCCGGGCAATGAGCAGTTCTTC.

This sequence joins TRBV29-1 and TRBJ1-2; a possible D gene is TRBD1 (5 bases). The CDR3 has 14 residues. With 0 bases removed from V and 3 bases from J, the gap between germline ends came to 11 bases. Germline CDR1 reads SQVTM; CDR2 reads ANQGSEA. CDR3 sequence reads: CSVEDLPGYYGYTF. The CDR3 DNA reads as TGCAGCGTTGAAGATCTCCCAGGGTACTATGGCTACACCTTC.

The CDR3, as DNA: TGTGCCAGCAGCTTAATCCGGGCGGGGGGCCAAGAGACCCAGTACTTC. Translated, it gives CASSLIRAGGQETQYF. The chain couples TRBV11-2 to TRBJ2-5; 8 bases map to TRBD2. This CDR3 is 16 amino acids long. Trimming removed 2 bases from V and 1 base from J; junction bases left unmatched: 6. The V gene's germline CDR1 is SGHAT and CDR2 FQNNGV.

This clone occurred a few times. The CDR3 protein is CASTYDGMNTEAFF. CDR3 coding DNA: TGTGCCAGCACCTATGACGGGATGAACACTGAAGCTTTCTTT. V gene TRBV7-8 combines with J gene TRBJ1-1, with no clear D. Germline-derived CDR1 and CDR2 are SGHVS and FQNEAQ. The V end lost 7 bases, the J end lost 0 bases, and 12 bases lay between the germline ends. The CDR3 has 14 residues.

The V gene is TRBV11-2, the J gene TRBJ2-3; D is uncertain. Germline V gene lookup returns CDR1 SGHAT and CDR2 FQNNGV. Trimming cost V 4 bases and J 4 bases, with 9 bases left between them. This CDR3 region has 13 residues. The CDR3 loop reads CASSYGPADTQYF. The CDR3 DNA sequence: TGTGCCAGCAGCTACGGGCCAGCAGATACGCAGTATTTT.

The chain combines TRBV5-1 with TRBJ2-7; TRBD1 is a possible D gene (5 bases). Looked up from germline, CDR1 is SGHRS and CDR2 is YFSETQ. The V and J ends lost 1 base and 3 bases respectively, with 14 bases between them. The CDR3 totals 15 residues. The CDR3 protein is CASSLLPGSVYEQYF. The CDR3 nucleotides are TGCGCCAGCAGCTTGTTGCCAGGGTCAGTCTACGAGCAGTACTTC. The full variable domain, with the rest looked up from reference TRBV5-1 and TRBJ2-7, is KAGVTQTPRYLIKTRGQQVTLSCSPISGHRSVSWYQQTPGQGLQFLFEYFSETQRNKGNFPGRFSGRQFSNSRSEMNVSTLELGDSALYLCASSLLPGSVYEQYFGPGTRLTVT.

The chain recombines TRBV7-8 with TRBJ2-5; 7 bases are shared with TRBD1. The J call may not be correct, given that the DNA end is closer to TRBJ2-7. The germline gives CDR1 SGHVS, CDR2 FQNEAQ. The CDR3 covers 13 residues. The CDR3 loop is CASSRDRAYEQYF. CDR3 coding DNA: TGTGCCAGCAGCCGGGACAGAGCCTACGAGCAGTACTTC.

The rearrangement uses TRBV29-1 and TRBJ2-1; possibly TRBD2 for D (5 bases). The CDR3 has 12 residues. V lost 2 bases, J lost 11 bases, and 13 bases lay in between. Looked up from germline, CDR1 is SQVTM and CDR2 is ANQGSEA. Here the CDR3 DNA reads TGCAGCGTTGAATCTACCGGGGTTAAGCAGTTCTTC. Residues: CSVESTGVKQFF.

The CDR3 here is CSVEWDSPYEQYF. The CDR3 region has the DNA TGCAGCGTTGAATGGGACAGCCCCTACGAGCAGTACTTC. The chain recombines TRBV29-1 with TRBJ2-7, with 7 bases matching TRBD1. The junction had 3 bases not matched to a gene; V was cut back by 2 bases and J by 2 bases. The CDR3 is 13 amino acids. The germline V gene has CDR1 SQVTM and CDR2 ANQGSEA.